Listed here is a single TCR beta chain. This entry belongs to a study of blood T cell repertoires in COVID-19. Overall study: Sites in the United States, Italy and Spain provided acute and convalescent COVID-19 samples. T cells, B-cell-depleted T cells, or PBMCs provided the cDNA or gDNA that served as material.

Per the original methods: Amplification of reference gene primers was used by the study to estimate nucleated cell counts. The assay was immunoSEQ multiplex PCR, and TCRdb's table has in-frame clones only and misses some. The D gene and trimming were derived from the DNA, and the V and J assignments and clone size from that table. Of fewer than 80,000 clones listed, about nine tenths were seen once; the top ten hold approximately 6%. The CDR3 sequence is 16 residues long. Germline loops: CDR1 MDHEN, CDR2 SYDVKM. After removal of 5 bases from V and 5 bases from J, the junction contained 14 bases not matched to a gene.

This clonotype originated in a human donor in a cohort sampled during active COVID-19. Sequenced input: peripheral blood. The rearrangement joins TRBV28 to TRBJ2-5, with TRBD1 matching 7 bases. The CDR3 sequence: CASSSLEDRRWETQYF. The CDR3 bases are TGTGCCAGCAGTAGCCTTGAGGACAGGAGGTGGGAGACCCAGTACTTC.